Below are 2 T cell receptor beta chains sequenced from a single sample in a study of blood T cell repertoires in COVID-19. Measured with immunoSEQ multiplex PCR; TCRdb has only the in-frame clones, and not every one. The sample has roughly 79,000 clones, 70% to 90% seen once; the top ten hold under 6%. The sequencing sample was made of peripheral blood. Receptors originate from a man aged 50 to 60 with active COVID-19.

The chain links TRBV7-8 to TRBJ2-6; 7 positions match TRBD1. J gave up 2 bases and V 5 bases, and 9 bases lay outside the gene matches. The CDR3 is 17 amino acids. The germline V gene has CDR1 SGHVS and CDR2 FQNEAQ. CDR3 sequence reads: CASSPELGGPGANVLTF. CDR3 in DNA: TGTGCCAGCAGCCCAGAATTAGGGGGCCCTGGGGCCAACGTCCTGACTTTC. Drawing the rest from reference TRBV7-8 and TRBJ2-6, the complete variable domain is GAGVSQSPRYKVAKRGQDVALRCDPISGHVSLFWYQQALGQGPEFLTYFQNEAQLDKSGLPSDRFFAERPEGSVSTLKIQRTQQEDSAVYLCASSPELGGPGANVLTFGAGSRLTVL.

V usage is TRBV7-9 and J usage is TRBJ2-7, with 12 positions matching TRBD2. The V gene's germline CDR1 is SEHNR and CDR2 FQNEAQ (reference sequence). The CDR3 loop spans 16 amino acids. The junction had 7 bases not matched to a gene; V was cut back by 4 bases and J by 3 bases. CDR3 residues: CASSSRLAGDLYEQYF. The CDR3 DNA is TGTGCCAGCAGCTCTAGACTAGCGGGGGACCTCTACGAGCAGTACTTC.